These 5 T cell receptor beta chains were all obtained from the same sample, sequenced in a study of CD8 T cells in Susac syndrome (dated by TCRdb to between 2018 and 2021). Library creation used the immunoSEQ multiplex PCR assay. RNA was extracted with the RNeasy kit and roughly 0.45 to 1 ug was reverse transcribed using random hexamers. In-frame beta chains were kept once TCRdb had trimmed the public reads at Q25 with fastp and called clones with MiXCR. Identical CDR3 protein sequences are pooled into one entry, listed with their most common genes and DNA. For this sample the table gives some 260,000 distinct CDR3 sequences, of which 70% to 90% were detected only once. The ten largest account for over 0.09% of the sample. The sequencing sample was made of CD8+ T cells from PBMCs. The receptors come from a human donor with multiple sclerosis.

The chain recombines TRBV27 with TRBJ2-5; unclear D gene. This CDR3 has 15 residues. CDR1 and CDR2 (germline): MNHEY, SMNVEV (reference sequence). V was shortened by 5 bases and J by 6 bases, with 19 bases between the two germline ends. CDR3 in amino acids: CASSPQTVPIKTQYF. As DNA, the CDR3 is TGTGCCAGCAGTCCCCAGACGGTCCCAATAAAGACCCAGTACTTC.

This chain links TRBV9 with TRBJ2-1, with 9 bases identical to TRBD1. CDR3 size: 14 residues. The V gene end was trimmed by 3 bases and the J gene end by 7 bases; junction bases not matched to a gene: 5. Per the germline V gene, CDR1 is SGDLS and CDR2 is YYNGEE. CDR3 region: CASSEGTGRNEQFF. CDR3 coding DNA: TGTGCCAGCAGCGAGGGGACAGGGAGGAATGAGCAGTTCTTC.

The chain employs TRBV19 and TRBJ1-5; possible D gene TRBD1, 6 bases. Germline-derived CDR1 and CDR2 are LNHDA and SQIVND (reference sequence). The V end was cut by 4 bases, the J end by 2 bases, with 15 bases between. The CDR3 totals 16 residues. This CDR3 is CASSTGQGLRNQPQHF. CDR3 DNA: TGTGCCAGTAGTACGGGGCAGGGGCTACGCAATCAGCCCCAGCATTTT. Variable domain in full (rest from reference TRBV19 and TRBJ1-5): DGGITQSPKYLFRKEGQNVTLSCEQNLNHDAMYWYRQDPGQGLRLIYYSQIVNDFQKGDIAEGYSVSREKKESFPLTVTSAQKNPTAFYLCASSTGQGLRNQPQHFGDGTRLSIL.

The rearrangement uses TRBV4-2 and TRBJ2-1; TRBD2 agrees at 7 bases. Trimming at V came to 6 bases and at J to 5 bases, leaving 1 base not matched to a gene. The CDR3 consists of 12 residues. From germline, CDR1 is LGHNA and CDR2 YNFKEQ. The DNA for the CDR3 is TGTGCCAGCAGAGCGGGACACAATGAGCAGTTCTTC. Its translation: CASRAGHNEQFF.

The rearrangement links TRBV27 to TRBJ1-5; 9 bases align to TRBD1. Germline V gene data show CDR1 as MNHEY and CDR2 as SMNVEV (reference sequence). V lost 4 bases, J lost 9 bases, and 7 bases stayed unmatched. The CDR3 totals 14 residues. As DNA, the CDR3 is TGTGCCAGCAGTTCCGACAGGGGGTCACGGCCCCAGCATTTT. Translation gives CASSSDRGSRPQHF.